The rows below give T cell receptor beta chains drawn from one sample of a study of vaccination effects on CD4 cells after COVID-19. Assay: immunoSEQ multiplex PCR; the TCRdb copy retains only in-frame clones and omits some. The table shows approximately 60,000 clones, with 78% occurring only once. No antigen has been assigned to these receptors. Sample: CD4+ T cells from PBMCs cultured without peptide, taken after COVID-19 vaccination. The receptors originated from a human donor who received a COVID-19 vaccine. CDR3s include the opening cysteine and the closing phenylalanine or tryptophan. A D gene is named only where the DNA matches it firmly. Expanded clones are given a class, and other clones once, few, many or no size at all.

NA	TRBV28	TRBJ2-6	NA	CASSHYRVGANVLTF	TGTGCCAGCAGTCATTACAGGGTCGGGGCCAACGTCCTGACTTTC
NA	TRBV19	TRBJ1-5	TRBD1	CASSIEGQGAFWSGNQPQHF	TGTGCCAGTAGTATAGAGGGACAGGGGGCGTTTTGGTCTGGCAATCAGCCCCAGCATTTT
NA	TRBV2	TRBJ2-1	NA	CASIFYEDFRSFGDEQFF	TGTGCCAGCATTTTCTACGAGGACTTCCGAAGTTTCGGCGATGAGCAGTTCTTC
few	TRBV2	TRBJ1-4	NA	CASLRHMDEKLFF	TGTGCCAGCCTGCGACACATGGATGAAAAACTGTTTTTT
NA	TRBV7-2	TRBJ1-1	TRBD1	CASSWAGQQAFF	TGTGCCAGCAGCTGGGCGGGACAGCAAGCTTTCTTT
once	TRBV13	TRBJ1-6	TRBD1	CASSRGQGRTSPLHF	TGTGCCAGCAGCCGCGGACAGGGGCGTACTTCACCCCTCCACTTT
NA	TRBV7-9	TRBJ1-2	NA	CASSQLTNYGYTF	TGTGCCAGCAGTCAATTAACTAACTATGGCTACACCTTC
NA	TRBV2	TRBJ2-7	NA	CASRRNRDVNREQYF	TGTGCCAGCAGGAGAAACCGGGACGTAAACCGCGAGCAGTACTTC
NA	TRBV6-5	TRBJ1-1	NA	CASNTALNTEAFF	TGTGCCAGCAATACAGCACTGAACACTGAAGCTTTCTTT
NA	TRBV19	TRBJ1-1	NA	CASSITGNTEAFF	TGTGCCAGTAGTATCACGGGGAACACTGAAGCTTTCTTT
NA	TRBV5-1	TRBJ2-7	TRBD2	CASSLRAGGPNEQYF	TGCGCCAGCAGCTTGCGGGCGGGAGGGCCCAACGAGCAGTACTTC
NA	TRBV27	TRBJ2-1	NA	CASSPRGAQRNYNEQFF	TGTGCCAGCAGTCCCAGAGGGGCGCAGAGAAACTACAATGAGCAGTTCTTC
once	TRBV6-5	TRBJ2-2	TRBD1	CASSYGQGYTGELFF	TGTGCCAGCAGTTACGGACAGGGATACACCGGGGAGCTGTTTTTT
NA	TRBV5-6	TRBJ1-1	NA	CASSLALYTGRTEAFF	TGTGCCAGCAGCTTGGCTTTATACACCGGGAGGACTGAAGCTTTCTTT
NA	TRBV7-9	TRBJ2-2	NA	CASSLISGPGELFF	TGTGCCAGCAGCTTAATATCAGGGCCCGGGGAGCTGTTTTTT
few	TRBV19	TRBJ1-2	TRBD1	CASTPSGTGKGYTF	TGTGCCAGTACCCCAAGCGGGACAGGAAAAGGCTACACCTTC
once	TRBV19	TRBJ1-4	TRBD1	CASYPDRVGTYNEKLFF	TGTGCCAGCTACCCGGACAGGGTAGGAACGTATAATGAAAAACTGTTTTTT
NA	TRBV11-3	TRBJ2-5	NA	CASSLGAWGHLQETQYF	TGTGCCAGCAGCTTAGGTGCTTGGGGACATCTTCAAGAGACCCAGTACTTC
NA	TRBV5-1	TRBJ2-1	NA	CASSLTGHGTYNEQFF	TGCGCCAGCAGCTTGACAGGACACGGAACCTACAATGAGCAGTTCTTC
NA	TRBV6-1	TRBJ2-7	NA	CASSDYSPGGPIYEQYF	TGTGCCAGCAGTGATTACTCCCCGGGCGGGCCCATCTACGAGCAGTACTTC
NA	TRBV5-1	TRBJ1-3	NA	CASSSDFSGNTIYF	TGCGCCAGCAGCTCTGACTTCTCTGGAAACACCATATATTTT
NA	TRBV18	TRBJ2-3	NA	CASSRLPGSTDTQYF	TGTGCCAGCTCACGACTGCCGGGGAGCACAGATACGCAGTATTTT
NA	TRBV28	TRBJ1-1	NA	CASSTGQRTEAFF	TGTGCCAGCAGTACAGGACAGCGGACTGAAGCTTTCTTT
NA	TRBV6-5	TRBJ2-1	TRBD1	CASSYDDGQDNEQFF	TGTGCCAGCAGTTACGATGACGGACAGGACAATGAGCAGTTCTTC
NA	TRBV7-2	TRBJ2-3	TRBD1	CASSRGQGSTDTQYF	TGTGCCAGCAGCCGGGGACAGGGGAGCACAGATACGCAGTATTTT
NA	TRBV9	TRBJ2-1	TRBD1	CASSAETGGGEQFF	TGTGCCAGCAGCGCAGAAACAGGGGGAGGTGAGCAGTTCTTC
NA	TRBV29-1	TRBJ2-3	NA	CSVVRGVGTDTQYF	TGCAGCGTTGTAAGAGGGGTAGGGACAGATACGCAGTATTTT
NA	TRBV18	TRBJ1-3	NA	CASSPDRGRAGNTIYF	TGTGCCAGCTCACCGGATAGGGGACGGGCTGGAAACACCATATATTTT
few	TRBV28	TRBJ1-4	NA	CASSFPFGSEEKLFF	TGTGCCAGCAGCTTTCCTTTTGGGTCAGAGGAAAAACTGTTTTTT
NA	TRBV11-2	TRBJ1-3	NA	CASSLGGLYSGNTIYF	TGTGCCAGCAGCTTAGGGGGACTGTACTCTGGAAACACCATATATTTT
few	TRBV5-4	TRBJ1-3	NA	CASSLGPGNGNTIYF	TGTGCCAGCAGCTTGGGGCCAGGGAATGGAAACACCATATATTTT
NA	TRBV7-8	TRBJ2-3	TRBD2	CASSPLAGSTDTQYF	TGTGCCAGCAGCCCGCTAGCGGGGAGCACAGATACGCAGTATTTT
NA	TRBV11-2	TRBJ1-6	NA	CASSFGTVKFSPLHF	TGTGCCAGCAGCTTTGGCACAGTTAAATTTTCACCCCTCCACTTT
NA	TRBV30	TRBJ1-1	NA	CAWSPGPLMNTEAFF	TGTGCCTGGAGTCCCGGACCACTTATGAACACTGAAGCTTTCTTT
NA	TRBV5-1	TRBJ2-3	NA	CASSLSFQRSSTDTQYF	TGCGCCAGCAGCTTAAGTTTTCAGCGCTCTAGCACAGATACGCAGTATTTT
NA	TRBV28	TRBJ2-7	NA	CASSLIGEGSFEQYF	TGTGCCAGCAGTTTAATAGGGGAAGGAAGCTTCGAGCAGTACTTC
NA	TRBV2	TRBJ2-4	NA	CASSEGGKIQYF	TGTGCCAGCAGTGAGGGGGGCAAGATTCAGTACTTC
NA	TRBV30	TRBJ1-1	NA	CAWGGAKGVNTEAFF	TGTGCCTGGGGTGGCGCCAAGGGGGTTAACACTGAAGCTTTCTTT
NA	TRBV30	TRBJ2-7	NA	CAWRDAGGARSYEQYF	TGTGCCTGGAGGGACGCTGGGGGGGCCCGCTCCTACGAGCAGTACTTC
NA	TRBV28	TRBJ2-1	TRBD2	CASGTSGRLGEQFF	TGTGCCAGTGGGACTAGCGGGAGGTTGGGTGAGCAGTTCTTC